This T cell receptor (beta chain) was obtained from a study of identical twins. Study results and limitations: These conclusions were based on statistical analysis (cross-sectional, not following the same donors).

This clonotype was seen only a few times. Antigen: not known. The CDR3 consists of 14 residues. CDR1 LNHDA and CDR2 SQIVND come from the germline V gene (reference sequence). V lost 7 bases, J lost 1 base, and 13 bases lay in between. Each CDR3 protein is one row after TCRdb ran MiXCR on the 5' RACE reads. The sample lists a few hundred thousand distinct CDR3 sequences; roughly 9% were seen once. The sequenced sample consisted of naive T cells sorted from blood. The chain links TRBV19 to TRBJ1-1, with D hard to call. The receptor was isolated from a woman between 45 and 65 years old in good health. CDR3 loop: CASKSRGPNTEAFF. As DNA, the CDR3 is TGTGCCAGTAAGTCTAGAGGACCGAACACTGAAGCTTTCTTT.